A selection of T cell receptor beta chains follows, all from one sample in a study of glioma-infiltrating T cells. In TCRdb, the multiplex PCR reads were re-called with MiXCR into one record per CDR3 protein. Altogether roughly 350,000 distinct CDR3 sequences are present, roughly two fifths being singletons, with the ten largest covering around 12%. What was sequenced was glioma tissue, nonneoplastic brain tissue, or PBMCs (not recorded which). The receptors come from a human donor with low-grade glioma or glioblastoma, undergoing nonglioma brain surgery, or in good health (not recorded which). The CDR3 runs from the conserved cysteine through the conserved F or W. A D gene is named only where the DNA matches it firmly. The size of a clone is reported for some rows only, either as once, few or many, or as a class for expanded clones.

TRBD1	TRBV28	TRBJ1-2	few	CASKPGQGNYGYTF	TGTGCCAGCAAACCGGGACAGGGGAACTATGGCTACACCTTC
TRBD2	TRBV7-9	TRBJ2-3	few	CASSPGTSGSATDTQYF	TGTGCCAGCAGCCCCGGGACTAGCGGGAGTGCGACAGATACGCAGTATTTT
-	TRBV25-1	TRBJ2-3	-	CASSETGGSADTQYF	TGTGCCAGCAGTGAAACAGGAGGGAGCGCAGATACGCAGTATTTT
TRBD2	TRBV6-2/TRBV6-3	TRBJ2-2	-	CASSYWTRRYTGELFF	TGTGCCAGCAGTTACTGGACTAGAAGGTACACCGGGGAGCTGTTTTTT
-	TRBV4-1	TRBJ2-3	few	CASSQQAWVGTTDTQYF	TGCGCCAGCAGCCAACAAGCTTGGGTGGGGACCACAGATACGCAGTATTTT
-	TRBV20-1	TRBJ2-7	-	CSARLAGTRLSYEQYF	TGCAGTGCTCGTTTGGCCGGCACTAGACTTTCCTACGAGCAGTACTTC
TRBD1	TRBV6-1	TRBJ2-2	-	CATLPRGLTGELFF	TGTGCCACCCTTCCCAGGGGGCTCACCGGGGAGCTGTTTTTT
TRBD2	TRBV3-1	TRBJ2-3	-	CASSQLGLAVRDTQYF	TGTGCCAGCAGCCAGCTAGGACTAGCGGTACGTGATACGCAGTATTTT
TRBD1	TRBV6-1	TRBJ1-5	many	CASSLGTVDNQPQHF	TGTGCCAGCAGCCTCGGGACAGTGGACAATCAGCCCCAGCATTTT
-	TRBV20-1	TRBJ2-3	many	CSTAGLPGDTADTQYF	TGCAGTACCGCGGGACTCCCGGGGGACACAGCAGATACGCAGTATTTT
-	TRBV7-9	TRBJ2-7	-	CASSPQISYEQYF	TGTGCCAGCAGCCCCCAGATCTCCTACGAGCAGTACTTC
-	TRBV28	TRBJ2-1	-	CASSLRTLYRSYNEQLF	TGTGCCAGCAGTTTAAGGACGCTGTATCGCTCCTACAATGAGCAGCTCTTC
-	TRBV7-9	TRBJ1-1	-	CASSLGSGRNTEAFF	TGTGCCAGCAGCTTAGGTTCAGGCAGAAACACTGAAGCTTTCTTT